One sample yielded the 26 T cell receptor beta chains listed below, sequenced in a study of Ad26.COV2.S vaccination and SARS-CoV-2 variants. Here immunoSEQ multiplex PCR was the method, and the copy in TCRdb shows in-frame clones only, minus some. This sample carries hundreds of thousands of clones, 83% of them seen once, and the ten largest clones take about 7.4%. Sample treatment: roughly 18 received Ad26.COV2.S at low or high dose, single or two shots; about 5 received placebo; per-sample allocation not given. Specimens were obtained on day 63 following the first vaccine or placebo injection. Sequencing was performed on peripheral blood, taken in a trial of Ad26.COV2.S vaccine versus placebo. The receptors derive from a person between 18 and 65 years old who received the Ad26.COV2.S COVID-19 vaccine or a placebo.

The genes are TRBV7-9 and TRBJ1-1; D is uncertain. The CDR3 length is 10 residues. In germline, CDR1 is SEHNR, CDR2 FQNEAQ (reference sequence). The V gene lost 2 bases and the J gene lost 7 bases, with 2 bases spanning the gap. The CDR3 is CASSLREAFF. CDR3 coding DNA: TGTGCCAGCAGCTTACGTGAAGCTTTCTTT.

The chain links TRBV24-1 to TRBJ2-1; a possible D gene is TRBD2 (6 bases). Germline loops: CDR1 KGHDR, CDR2 SFDVKD. This CDR3 comprises 13 residues. V was cut by 3 bases and J by 6 bases, with 8 bases left in between. CDR3: CATSDLGGNEQFF. The CDR3 DNA sequence: TGTGCCACCAGTGATCTCGGGGGCAATGAGCAGTTCTTC.

The rearrangement joins TRBV15 to TRBJ2-1, with D possibly matching TRBD1 (6 bases). The CDR3 contains 12 residues. V was clipped by 4 bases and J by 10 bases, with 11 bases between them. Germline loops: CDR1 LNHNV, CDR2 YYDKDF (reference sequence). The CDR3: CATSKYRDEQFF. DNA of the CDR3: TGTGCCACCAGCAAATACAGGGACGAGCAGTTCTTC.

The chain uses TRBV7-2 and TRBJ2-3; D gene unclear. V lost 3 bases to trimming and J lost 2 bases, with 9 bases between them. The CDR3 has 14 amino acids. Germline loops: CDR1 SGHTA, CDR2 FQGNSA. CDR3 sequence (DNA): TGTGCCAGCAGCTTCGACTCTATCACAGATACGCAGTATTTT. It specifies CASSFDSITDTQYF.

DNA of the CDR3: TGTGCCAGCAGCTCGGGACAGGGTGATGGCTACACCTTC. Protein product: CASSSGQGDGYTF. The V gene is TRBV7-9, the J gene TRBJ1-2, with 9 bases aligning to TRBD1. Germline assignment: CDR1 SEHNR and CDR2 FQNEAQ (reference sequence). The CDR3 covers 13 residues. The V gene end was trimmed by 4 bases and the J gene end by 6 bases; junction bases not matched to a gene: 3.

This clone has just one count. The V and J genes are TRBV25-1 and TRBJ2-5; 11 bases align to TRBD1. With V trimmed by 1 base and J by 4 bases, 11 bases remained unmatched. The CDR3 covers 18 residues. Germline CDR1 and CDR2: MGHDK and SYGVNS. CDR3 sequence: CASSESRFGTGGIETQYF. The DNA for the CDR3 is TGTGCCAGCAGTGAATCTCGGTTTGGGACAGGGGGTATAGAGACCCAGTACTTC.

The chain is built from TRBV10-3 and TRBJ2-7; TRBD1 matches 7 bases. CDR1 is ENHRY, CDR2 SYGVKD, per germline. The V and J ends lost 10 bases and 1 base, in that order; junction bases with no gene match: 7. This CDR3 has 13 residues. CDR3 amino acids: CATRQGSSYEQYF. CDR3 DNA sequence: TGTGCCACCCGACAGGGATCATCCTACGAGCAGTACTTC.

The gene calls are TRBV11-3 and TRBJ2-1; D gene uncertain. Germline V CDR1 and CDR2: SGHNT, YENEEA. V was shortened by 1 base and J by 10 bases, with 8 bases between the two germline ends. The CDR3 extends over 12 amino acids. The CDR3 nucleotides are TGTGCCAGCAGCTTAGTGGTCAGCGAGCAGTTCTTC. This gives the protein CASSLVVSEQFF. The whole variable domain, remainder taken from reference TRBV11-3 and TRBJ2-1, is EAGVVQSPRYKIIEKKQPVAFWCNPISGHNTLYWYLQNLGQGPELLIRYENEEAVDDSQLPKDRFSAERLKGVDSTLKIQPAELGDSAVYLCASSLVVSEQFFGPGTRLTVL.

This clone showed up just once. V and J are TRBV27 and TRBJ2-3; tentatively, D is TRBD1 (7 bases). This CDR3 contains 15 residues. Trimming shortened V by 1 base and J by 6 bases, and 14 bases separated the two germline ends. Germline V CDR1 and CDR2: MNHEY, SMNVEV (reference sequence). This CDR3 is CASSLWRGRGDTQYF. CDR3 sequence (DNA): TGTGCCAGCAGTTTATGGCGGGGCAGGGGGGATACGCAGTATTTT.

In its sample, this clone was seen a few times. The chain joins TRBV18 to TRBJ1-5; 7 bases agree with TRBD1. V was pared by 3 bases and J by 4 bases, with 6 bases of the junction left unmatched. Germline assignment: CDR1 KGHSH and CDR2 LQKENI. There are 15 residues in the CDR3. The CDR3 coding sequence is TGTGCCAGCTCACCCGAGGGGGCTGGAAATCAGCCCCAGCATTTT. Translated: CASSPEGAGNQPQHF.

V and J are TRBV19 and TRBJ1-4; D is perhaps TRBD1 (5 bases). Trimming cost V 3 bases and J 8 bases, with 16 bases left between them. The CDR3 extends over 15 amino acids. Germline CDR1 and CDR2: LNHDA and SQIVND (reference sequence). CDR3 sequence: CASSISSAGQEKLFF. DNA for the CDR3: TGTGCCAGTAGTATCTCATCGGCAGGGCAAGAAAAACTGTTTTTT.

The chain recombines TRBV7-9 with TRBJ1-1, with a possible D match to TRBD1 (5 bases). Germline V gives CDR1 SEHNR, CDR2 FQNEAQ (reference sequence). V shed 5 bases and J shed 4 bases, with 17 bases lying between them. CDR3 size: 15 residues. The CDR3 region has the DNA TGTGCCAGCAGCGCGGACATATGGTCGGTCACTGAAGCTTTCTTT. It codes for CASSADIWSVTEAFF.

The chain joins TRBV13 to TRBJ2-7, with 7 bases aligning to TRBD2. J gave up 0 bases and V 0 bases, and 2 bases lay outside the gene matches. This CDR3 spans 15 amino acids. Germline CDR1 and CDR2: PRHDT and FYEKMQ (reference sequence). CDR3 sequence: CASSLGGGSSYEQYF. In nucleotides, the CDR3 is TGTGCCAGCAGCTTAGGCGGGGGGTCCTCCTACGAGCAGTACTTC.

The CDR3 is CASDTGGNTIYF. CDR3 in DNA: TGTGCCTCCGATACAGGGGGAAACACCATATATTTT. The chain links TRBV30 to TRBJ1-3; D might be TRBD1 (6 bases). The CDR3 sequence is 12 residues long. The V end lost 7 bases, the J end lost 4 bases, and 11 bases lay between the germline ends. CDR1 and CDR2 from the germline V gene are GTSNPN and SVGIG (reference sequence).

V is TRBV7-2 and J is TRBJ2-1; 13 bases fit TRBD2. Germline V gene sequence: CDR1 SGHTA, CDR2 FQGNSA. Losses at the gene ends were 5 bases for V and 9 bases for J; bases not matched to a gene: 10. This CDR3 is built from 16 residues. CDR3 protein: CASSKTSGGAVGEQFF. The CDR3, as DNA: TGTGCCAGCAGCAAAACTAGCGGGGGGGCCGTCGGTGAGCAGTTCTTC.

In nucleotides, the CDR3 is TGCGCCAGCAGCCAGCCTCGGCAGGGGGACAGCTATGGCTACACCTTC. This encodes CASSQPRQGDSYGYTF. This chain joins TRBV4-1 and TRBJ1-2, with 7 nucleotides matching TRBD1. The CDR3 is made up of 16 amino acids. V was clipped by 3 bases and J by 4 bases; unmatched bases: 11. The germline V gene has CDR1 MGHRA and CDR2 YSYEKL.

Only a few counts were recorded for this clone. The chain joins TRBV3-1 (or the pseudogene TRBV3-2) to TRBJ1-1; D not certain. This CDR3 is 17 amino acids long. Trimming removed 0 bases from V and 1 base from J, with 15 bases in between. Germline loops: CDR1 LGHDT, CDR2 YNNKEL (reference sequence). CDR3 DNA sequence: TGTGCCAGCAGCCAAGACCCTACCGGTACCTGGAACACTGAAGCTTTCTTT. It encodes CASSQDPTGTWNTEAFF.

The CDR3 protein is CASSQVSLSSYNEQFF. CDR3 bases: TGTGCCAGCAGCCAAGTGAGCCTAAGTAGCTACAATGAGCAGTTCTTC. The genes are TRBV3-1 (or the pseudogene TRBV3-2) and TRBJ2-1; no definite D call. The V end was cut by 1 base, the J end by 3 bases, with 13 bases between. Germline assignment: CDR1 LGHDT and CDR2 YNNKEL (reference sequence). The CDR3 totals 16 residues.

This clone came up a few times. The V and J genes are TRBV4-2 and TRBJ1-3, with 10 bases aligning to TRBD1. The germline V gene has CDR1 LGHNA and CDR2 YNFKEQ. The CDR3 runs to 17 residues. V trimming: 0 bases; J trimming: 8 bases; junction bases outside the gene matches: 10. The CDR3 nucleotides are TGTGCCAGCAGCCAAGAGAGGAGGAGGACAGGGGGGCACACCATATATTTT. This translates into CASSQERRRTGGHTIYF.

The CDR3 spells CASSTDLYGYTF. CDR3 bases: TGTGCCAGCTCGACAGATCTCTATGGCTACACCTTC. The chain recombines TRBV18 with TRBJ1-2; D might be TRBD1 (5 bases). The germline CDR1 and CDR2 sequences are KGHSH and LQKENI. Trimming took 6 bases from V and 4 from J, leaving 9 bases between them. The CDR3 runs 12 residues.

CDR3 in DNA: TGTGCCAGCAGCTTAGTTTGGCGGACAGGGGGAAACTACACCTTC. It encodes CASSLVWRTGGNYTF. This chain links TRBV7-8 with TRBJ1-2; 10 bases fit TRBD1. The CDR3 is 15 residues long. Germline V CDR1 and CDR2: SGHVS, FQNEAQ. J gave up 10 bases and V 1 base, and 9 bases lay outside the gene matches.

This clone was picked up one time. The chain links TRBV11-3 to TRBJ1-2, with a weak D call TRBD1 (5 bases). Trimming took off 1 base at V and 0 bases at J, with 18 bases between the two ends. CDR1 and CDR2 (germline): SGHNT, YENEEA. This CDR3 spans 18 amino acids. CDR3 sequence reads: CASSLGRWGVQSNYGYTF. The CDR3 DNA follows: TGTGCCAGCAGCTTAGGACGGTGGGGGGTGCAGTCTAACTATGGCTACACCTTC.

This clone occurred once. V and J are TRBV6-5 and TRBJ1-1, with a tentative D call TRBD1 (5 bases). This CDR3 is 14 amino acids long. Trimming took 10 bases from V and 1 from J, leaving 16 bases between them. Germline values: CDR1 MNHEY, CDR2 SVGAGI. In DNA, the CDR3 is TGTGCCACTAAAACCGGGGGGAAGAACACTGAAGCTTTCTTT. Translating it yields CATKTGGKNTEAFF.

V and J are TRBV27 and TRBJ2-3; 8 bases fit TRBD2. Trimming removed 10 bases from V and 1 base from J; junction bases left unmatched: 4. This CDR3 is built from 13 residues. CDR1 is MNHEY and CDR2 is SMNVEV in the germline V gene (reference sequence). CDR3 DNA sequence: TGTGCCACCCGGGGGGGCGGCACAGATACGCAGTATTTT. Translating it yields CATRGGGTDTQYF.

The gene calls are TRBV18 and TRBJ1-1; D possibly corresponds to TRBD1 (5 bases). CDR1 KGHSH and CDR2 LQKENI come from the germline V gene. The CDR3 contains 13 residues. The V end lost 0 bases, the J end lost 6 bases, and 8 bases lay between the germline ends. The CDR3 coding sequence is TGTGCCAGCTCACCACCACAGGTCGCTGAAGCTTTCTTT. Protein: CASSPPQVAEAFF. The whole variable domain, filled in from reference TRBV18 and TRBJ1-1, reads NAGVMQNPRHLVRRRGQEARLRCSPMKGHSHVYWYRQLPEEGLKFMVYLQKENIIDESGMPKERFSAEFPKEGPSILRIQQVVRGDSAAYFCASSPPQVAEAFFGQGTRLTVV.

This chain connects TRBV4-1 to TRBJ1-5; D unresolved. The CDR3 is 13 residues long. V shed 8 bases and J shed 6 bases, with 14 bases lying between them. Germline V gives CDR1 MGHRA, CDR2 YSYEKL. This CDR3 reads CASGLAGSQPQHF. The CDR3 DNA follows: TGCGCCAGCGGGCTAGCCGGGTCTCAGCCCCAGCATTTT.